The entry below describes one T cell receptor (beta chain). The identical CDR3 is also encoded by other nucleotide sequences in the sample. Trimming cost V 3 bases and J 2 bases, with 11 bases left between them. The germline CDR1 and CDR2 sequences are LNHDA and SQIVND (reference sequence). The CDR3 loop spans 14 amino acids. The data derive from a study of T cell changes during pregnancy in multiple sclerosis. The protocol was immunoSEQ multiplex PCR, while the TCRdb copy is restricted to in-frame clones and leaves out a portion. The table lists 100,000 or so clones, 91% of them singletons. The V call is TRBV19, the J call TRBJ2-7, with D maybe TRBD2 (6 bases). The sample consisted of peripheral blood, taken in the second trimester of pregnancy. The receptor's source is a female donor with multiple sclerosis, enrolled in a pregnancy study. CDR3 region: CASSMDGGPYEQYF. The CDR3 bases are TGTGCCAGTAGTATGGACGGAGGGCCCTACGAGCAGTACTTC. The variable domain in full, completed from reference TRBV19 and TRBJ2-7, reads DGGITQSPKYLFRKEGQNVTLSCEQNLNHDAMYWYRQDPGQGLRLIYYSQIVNDFQKGDIAEGYSVSREKKESFPLTVTSAQKNPTAFYLCASSMDGGPYEQYFGPGTRLTVT.